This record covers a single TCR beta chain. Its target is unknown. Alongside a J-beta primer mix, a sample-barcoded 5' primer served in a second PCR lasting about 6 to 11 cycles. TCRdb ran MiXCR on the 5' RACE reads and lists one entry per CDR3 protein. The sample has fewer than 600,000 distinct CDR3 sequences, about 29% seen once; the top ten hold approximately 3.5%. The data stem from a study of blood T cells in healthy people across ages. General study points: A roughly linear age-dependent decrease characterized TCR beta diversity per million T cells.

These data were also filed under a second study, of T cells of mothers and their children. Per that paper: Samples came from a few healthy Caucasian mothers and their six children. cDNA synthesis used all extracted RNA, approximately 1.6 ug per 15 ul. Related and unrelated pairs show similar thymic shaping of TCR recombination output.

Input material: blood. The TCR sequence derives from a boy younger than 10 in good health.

CDR3 in DNA: TGTGCCAGCAGTGTCACAGGGGGAGGTCACGAGCAGTACTTC. The encoded protein is CASSVTGGGHEQYF. The chain joins TRBV28 to TRBJ2-5; TRBD1 matches at 8 bases. The end of the DNA aligns better with TRBJ2-7, so the J call may be wrong. CDR3 length: 14 amino acids. Germline lookup yields CDR1 MDHEN and CDR2 SYDVKM.